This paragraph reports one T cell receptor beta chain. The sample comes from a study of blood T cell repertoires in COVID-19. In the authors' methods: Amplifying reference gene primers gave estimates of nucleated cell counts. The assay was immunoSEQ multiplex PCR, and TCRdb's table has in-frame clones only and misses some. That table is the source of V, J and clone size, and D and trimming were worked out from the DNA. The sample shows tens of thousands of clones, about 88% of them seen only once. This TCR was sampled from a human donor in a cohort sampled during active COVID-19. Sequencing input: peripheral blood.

In DNA, the CDR3 is TGTGCCAGCAGTTCAGGGGGTCTAGCCAAAAACATTCAGTACTTC. Amino acid sequence: CASSSGGLAKNIQYF. The gene calls are TRBV28 and TRBJ2-4; 7 bases match TRBD1. The CDR3 is 15 amino acids. Germline CDR1 is MDHEN and CDR2 is SYDVKM. After removal of 4 bases from V and 0 bases from J, the junction contained 3 bases not matched to a gene.